The 31 T cell receptor beta chains below all came from one sample that was sequenced in a study of blood T cells in healthy people across ages (dated by TCRdb to between 2014 and 2017). The receptor library was made with 5' RACE. The listed sequencing device is Illumina HiSeq 2500. A second roughly 6 to 12 cycle PCR used a sample-barcoded 5' primer and a J-beta primer mix. TCRdb reprocessing: public reads trimmed at Q25 with fastp, clones called with MiXCR, in-frame beta chains kept. Rows with one shared CDR3 protein collapse into an entry with the most common genes and DNA. In all, the sample holds about 1,800,000 distinct CDR3 sequences, and about 30% of those were seen once. About 7.7% of the sample comes from the top ten. The sequenced sample was blood. The receptors come from a woman aged 25 to 45 in good health.

With regard to this clonotype: This may stem from a read error, because a much larger clone lies one nucleotide away. This rearrangement joins TRBV20-1 to TRBJ2-7; D is perhaps TRBD2 (5 bases). This CDR3 is 11 amino acids long. Germline assignment: CDR1 DFQATT and CDR2 SNEGSKA (reference sequence). V was clipped by 5 bases and J by 6 bases, with 11 bases between them. The CDR3 DNA sequence: TGCAGTGCTGACAAACGGGGCGAGCAGTACTTC. It is translated as CSADKRGEQYF.

In this sample, this clonotype turned up many times. This rearrangement joins TRBV27 to TRBJ2-7; 9 nucleotides agree with TRBD1. Germline V gene lookup returns CDR1 MNHEY and CDR2 SMNVEV (reference sequence). Trimming removed 7 bases from V and 3 bases from J; junction bases left unmatched: 10. The CDR3 contains 15 residues. CDR3 in DNA: TGTGCCAGCACCCCCACCGGGACAGGGTTCTACGAGCAGTACTTC. Translation gives CASTPTGTGFYEQYF.

The V and J genes are TRBV5-4 and TRBJ2-5, with D uncertain. Germline V gene sequence: CDR1 SGHNT, CDR2 YYREEE (reference sequence). V was clipped by 4 bases and J by 12 bases, with 16 bases between them. The CDR3 has 12 amino acids. The CDR3 loop is CASSDSGYEKYF. The CDR3 DNA is TGTGCCAGCAGCGATTCCGGGTACGAGAAGTACTTC.

This clonotype was recorded many times. The chain couples TRBV24-1 to TRBJ2-3; D is perhaps TRBD2 (6 bases). Trimming left V 3 bases short and J 8 bases short, with 8 bases between. Germline-derived CDR1 and CDR2 are KGHDR and SFDVKD. The CDR3 spans 12 residues. The CDR3: CATSDPGGTQYF. The CDR3 DNA is TGTGCCACCAGTGATCCCGGGGGTACGCAGTATTTT.

There are a few counts of this clonotype. V gene TRBV6-1 combines with J gene TRBJ1-2, with unresolved D. The CDR3 loop spans 12 amino acids. Germline V lookup: CDR1 MNHNS, CDR2 SASEGT. V gave up 6 bases and J gave up 2 bases, with 7 bases separating them. CDR3 bases: TGTGCCAGCAGGCCACCAAACTATGGCTACACCTTC. Translation gives CASRPPNYGYTF.

This clonotype occurred a few times. The CDR3 nucleotides are TGCGCCAGCAGCCCCCGCGGTCGGACAAGCTCTGGGGCCAACGTCCTGACTTTC. Translating gives CASSPRGRTSSGANVLTF. V and J are TRBV5-1 and TRBJ2-6; tentative D call: TRBD1 (5 bases). The CDR3 spans 18 residues. V was pared by 4 bases and J by 0 bases, with 17 bases between. The germline CDR1 and CDR2 sequences are SGHRS and YFSETQ. The full variable domain, in which reference TRBV5-1 and TRBJ2-6 provide the parts outside the CDR3, is KAGVTQTPRYLIKTRGQQVTLSCSPISGHRSVSWYQQTPGQGLQFLFEYFSETQRNKGNFPGRFSGRQFSNSRSEMNVSTLELGDSALYLCASSPRGRTSSGANVLTFGAGSRLTVL.

This clonotype occurred many times. V gene TRBV20-1 combines with J gene TRBJ2-1, with 8 positions matching TRBD2. The trim removed 6 bases at V and 0 bases at J, leaving 13 bases unmatched. The CDR3 runs to 17 residues. Per the germline V gene, CDR1 is DFQATT and CDR2 is SNEGSKA (reference sequence). CDR3 protein: CSAPPGGLPSSYNEQFF. DNA of the CDR3: TGCAGTGCCCCTCCGGGGGGGCTTCCGAGCTCCTACAATGAGCAGTTCTTC.

The table lists this clonotype with a count of one. This chain connects TRBV6-6 to TRBJ2-1, with D possibly being TRBD1 or TRBD2 (6 bases each). CDR1 and CDR2 from the germline V gene are MNHNY and SVGAGI (reference sequence). The CDR3 loop spans 14 amino acids. Trimming removed 5 bases at V and 8 bases at J, with 16 bases between. This chain's CDR3 is CASSEGGSWDEQFF. The CDR3 coding sequence is TGTGCCAGCAGTGAGGGGGGATCGTGGGATGAGCAGTTCTTC.

This clonotype was seen a handful of times. The chain employs TRBV18 and TRBJ1-2; D gene uncertain. Germline V lookup: CDR1 KGHSH, CDR2 LQKENI. V was shortened by 0 bases and J by 8 bases, with 7 bases between the two germline ends. CDR3 length: 12 amino acids. CDR3 loop: CASSPPSEGYTF. CDR3 coding DNA: TGTGCCAGCTCACCACCATCGGAAGGCTACACCTTC.

In its sample, this clonotype was seen a few times. The chain links TRBV5-1 to TRBJ1-2; 8 bases align to TRBD1. Looked up from germline, CDR1 is SGHRS and CDR2 is YFSETQ. The CDR3 is made up of 16 amino acids. V lost 2 bases, J lost 4 bases, and 10 bases stayed unmatched. CDR3 region: CASSLQGDIALYGYTF. The CDR3 DNA reads as TGCGCCAGCAGCTTACAGGGGGACATAGCCCTCTATGGCTACACCTTC.

This clonotype was seen ten or more times. The J gene is TRBJ2-5, the V gene TRBV7-8, with D possibly called TRBD1 or TRBD2 (5 bases each). Germline V gene lookup returns CDR1 SGHVS and CDR2 FQNEAQ. This CDR3 comprises 14 residues. The V gene lost 3 bases and the J gene lost 4 bases, with 12 bases spanning the gap. The CDR3 coding sequence is TGTGCCAGCAGCTTGGGGCTAGCAGCAGAGACCCAGTACTTC. Protein sequence: CASSLGLAAETQYF.

This clonotype showed up just a few times. This rearrangement joins TRBV5-4 to TRBJ2-3; D may match TRBD1 or TRBD2 (6 bases each). The germline V and J ends were trimmed by 3 bases and 0 bases, with 14 bases remaining between them. The CDR3 covers 16 residues. The V gene's germline CDR1 is SGHNT and CDR2 YYREEE (reference sequence). CDR3 in amino acids: CASSWGAPGSTDTQYF. Written as DNA, the CDR3 is TGTGCCAGCAGCTGGGGGGCCCCAGGTAGCACAGATACGCAGTATTTT.

This sequence joins TRBV19 and TRBJ1-5; a weak D match, TRBD1 (6 bases). Germline V gene sequence: CDR1 LNHDA, CDR2 SQIVND (reference sequence). The germline V and J ends were trimmed by 5 bases and 0 bases, with 17 bases remaining between them. CDR3 length: 17 amino acids. CDR3: CASSFSGTRYSNQPQHF. DNA of the CDR3: TGTGCCAGTAGTTTCTCCGGGACACGTTATAGCAATCAGCCCCAGCATTTT.

This clonotype was seen many times. The V call is TRBV7-2, the J call TRBJ2-5; a possible D gene is TRBD2 (5 bases). V was trimmed by 4 bases and J by 5 bases, leaving 14 bases between them. The CDR3 sequence is 14 residues long. CDR1 and CDR2 from the germline V gene are SGHTA and FQGNSA. The CDR3, as DNA: TGTGCCAGCAGCTCCGGACTGTTCGGGGAGACCCAGTACTTC. This sequence encodes CASSSGLFGETQYF.

V is TRBV5-1 and J is TRBJ2-1; no reliable D call. The CDR3 loop spans 13 amino acids. CDR1 SGHRS and CDR2 YFSETQ come from the germline V gene. The ends were cut back, 0 bases at V and 9 bases at J, with 10 bases in the middle. CDR3 sequence reads: CASSLARVVEQFF. The CDR3 DNA follows: TGCGCCAGCAGCTTGGCCAGAGTCGTTGAGCAGTTCTTC.

This clonotype was detected ten times or more. This chain connects TRBV6-1 to TRBJ2-1, with 10 bases matching TRBD2. The J segment lost 1 base and the V segment lost 5 bases, leaving 5 bases of the junction unmatched. The CDR3 covers 16 residues. Germline assignment: CDR1 MNHNS and CDR2 SASEGT. CDR3 region: CASSQVAGGSYNEQFF. CDR3 DNA sequence: TGTGCCAGCAGTCAAGTAGCGGGAGGATCCTACAATGAGCAGTTCTTC.

In its sample, this clonotype was seen many times. The chain links TRBV4-3 to TRBJ2-7; TRBD1 aligns across 11 bases. This CDR3 has 15 residues. Germline V gene sequence: CDR1 LGHNA, CDR2 YSLEER. V was clipped by 1 base and J by 7 bases; unmatched bases: 6. CDR3 loop: CASSQGGDRGFEQYF. The CDR3 bases are TGCGCCAGCAGCCAAGGGGGGGACAGGGGGTTTGAGCAGTACTTC.

This clonotype has a handful of counts. The chain links TRBV10-3 to TRBJ1-2; D possibly corresponds to TRBD1 (5 bases). V lost 11 bases and J lost 1, with 11 bases in between. The CDR3 runs 12 residues. CDR1 and CDR2 from the germline V gene are ENHRY and SYGVKD. CDR3 residues: CAGRGGNYGYTF. The CDR3 coding sequence is TGTGCCGGACGGGGGGGTAACTATGGCTACACCTTC.

This clonotype has a handful of counts. The chain joins TRBV5-5 to TRBJ2-7, with TRBD2 matching over 8 bases. The CDR3 runs to 16 residues. CDR1 and CDR2 (germline): SGHKS, YYEKEE (reference sequence). With V trimmed by 6 bases and J by 1 base, 12 bases remained unmatched. The CDR3 here is CASNPWAAGVSYEQYF. CDR3 sequence (DNA): TGTGCCAGCAACCCCTGGGCAGCGGGAGTTTCCTACGAGCAGTACTTC.

This clonotype was counted a single time. The chain couples TRBV20-1 to TRBJ2-3, with D possibly TRBD2 on 5 matching bases. Germline assignment: CDR1 DFQATT and CDR2 SNEGSKA (reference sequence). Trimming removed 6 bases from V and 4 bases from J, with 26 bases in between. This CDR3 is built from 17 residues. The CDR3 nucleotides are TGCAGTGCAAATACCGCCCGGGGTTGGAGAAGGGCAGATACGCAGTATTTT. Its translation is CSANTARGWRRADTQYF.

This clonotype was observed a handful of times. The rearrangement joins TRBV4-1 to TRBJ2-3; D is tentatively TRBD1 or TRBD2 (5 bases each). Germline V gives CDR1 MGHRA, CDR2 YSYEKL. The ends were cut back, 3 bases at V and 1 base at J, with 11 bases in the middle. CDR3 size: 15 residues. The CDR3 is CASSQWDRRTDTQYF. CDR3 nucleotides: TGCGCCAGCAGCCAGTGGGACCGTCGCACAGATACGCAGTATTTT.

This chain uses TRBV12-3 or TRBV12-4 with TRBJ2-3, with 8 bases fitting TRBD2. J was trimmed by 0 bases and V by 6 bases; bases with no gene match: 8. The CDR3 is 16 residues long. In nucleotides, the CDR3 is TGTGCCAGCAGCCGCCGGGGGGGCACTAGCACAGATACGCAGTATTTT. Residues: CASSRRGGTSTDTQYF.

Points on this clonotype: One end of the junction fails to match germline, which may point to a read error. The chain joins TRBV12-3 or TRBV12-4 to TRBJ2-1; 8 positions match TRBD2. The CDR3 contains 12 residues. CDR3 sequence (DNA): TGTGCCAGCAGCCATCTCGGGGTAGCGGGATCCTTC. Translating it yields CASSHLGVAGSF.

The chain recombines TRBV20-1 with TRBJ2-5, with D perhaps TRBD1 (5 bases). This CDR3 spans 13 amino acids. In germline, CDR1 is DFQATT, CDR2 SNEGSKA (reference sequence). V lost 6 bases to trimming and J lost 5 bases, with 16 bases between them. CDR3 DNA sequence: TGCAGTGCAATGGGGCACGTTGGTGAGACCCAGTACTTC. Residues: CSAMGHVGETQYF.

This rearrangement joins TRBV12-3 or TRBV12-4 to TRBJ2-5; 7 nucleotides agree with TRBD1. V dropped 4 bases and J dropped 5; count of bases not matched to a gene: 4. The length of the CDR3 is 13 residues. CDR3 sequence reads: CASSYRGLETQYF. The CDR3 nucleotides read TGTGCCAGCAGTTATAGGGGGCTGGAGACCCAGTACTTC.

This clonotype has a count of ten or more. The chain carries TRBV7-2 and TRBJ2-3; 7 bases are a match to TRBD2. CDR1 is SGHTA and CDR2 is FQGNSA in the germline V gene. This CDR3 is 15 amino acids long. V shed 1 base, J shed 3 bases, and the junction held 4 bases outside the gene matches. As DNA, the CDR3 is TGTGCCAGCAGCTTAGGAGCGGGGAAAACAGATACGCAGTATTTT. Translated, it gives CASSLGAGKTDTQYF.

This clonotype was seen ten or more times. V is TRBV29-1 and J is TRBJ2-5; a possible D gene is TRBD2 (6 bases). The germline V gene has CDR1 SQVTM and CDR2 ANQGSEA. The germline V and J ends were trimmed by 2 bases and 0 bases, with 7 bases remaining between them. This CDR3 has 13 amino acids. The CDR3 is CSVEWDYQETQYF. CDR3 DNA sequence: TGCAGCGTTGAATGGGACTACCAAGAGACCCAGTACTTC.

V gene TRBV7-9 combines with J gene TRBJ2-2; no firm D call. This CDR3 has 16 amino acids. V was clipped by 7 bases and J by 1 base, with 16 bases between them. In germline, CDR1 is SEHNR, CDR2 FQNEAQ (reference sequence). CDR3 in amino acids: CASIPPRPENTGELFF. CDR3 DNA sequence: TGTGCCAGCATCCCACCTCGGCCCGAGAACACCGGGGAGCTGTTTTTT.

Concerning this clonotype: At one end, the junction sequence differs from germline, possibly due to a read error. CDR3 nucleotide sequence: TGCGTCAGCAGCTCACGACTAGCCCCGGGAGGCGAGTTCTTC. It translates to CVSSSRLAPGGEFF. This chain links TRBV5-1 with TRBJ2-1; 7 bases match TRBD2. The CDR3 is made up of 14 amino acids. Germline-derived CDR1 and CDR2 are SGHRS and YFSETQ.

Turning to this clonotype: This sequence may be a read error, since a much larger clone differs from it by one base. The rearrangement joins TRBV7-9 to TRBJ2-1, with 14 bases that match TRBD2. This CDR3 spans 15 amino acids. Germline values: CDR1 SEHNR, CDR2 FQNEAQ (reference sequence). The CDR3 protein is CASSGTSGSLDERFF. The CDR3 DNA reads TGTGCCAGCAGCGGGACTAGCGGGAGTCTCGATGAGCGGTTCTTC.

In its sample, this clonotype was seen many times. This rearrangement joins TRBV30 to TRBJ1-2, with 7 bases identical to TRBD1. Germline trimming cut 1 base from V and 5 bases from J; bases unmatched to any gene: 10. The V gene's germline CDR1 is GTSNPN and CDR2 SVGIG (reference sequence). This CDR3 comprises 15 residues. This chain's CDR3 is CAWSDVWDSLYGYTF. Here the CDR3 DNA reads TGTGCCTGGAGTGATGTCTGGGACAGTCTATATGGCTACACCTTC.